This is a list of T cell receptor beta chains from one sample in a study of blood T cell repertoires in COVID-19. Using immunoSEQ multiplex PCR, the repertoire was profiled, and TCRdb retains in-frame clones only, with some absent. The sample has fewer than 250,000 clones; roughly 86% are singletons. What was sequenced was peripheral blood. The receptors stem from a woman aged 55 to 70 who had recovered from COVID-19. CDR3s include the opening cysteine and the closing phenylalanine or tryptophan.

CDR3aa: CASSFGGYGYTF; v_gene: TRBV7-2; j_gene: TRBJ1-2
CDR3aa: CASSWGTQETQYF; v_gene: TRBV11-1; j_gene: TRBJ2-5
CDR3aa: CAISAHRRGNTGELFF; v_gene: TRBV10-3; j_gene: TRBJ2-2
CDR3aa: CASSSGIMNTEAFF; v_gene: TRBV19; j_gene: TRBJ1-1
CDR3aa: CASSFSGTLSGNTIYF; v_gene: TRBV11-2; j_gene: TRBJ1-3
CDR3aa: CAISESGDHEQYF; v_gene: TRBV10-3; j_gene: TRBJ2-7
CDR3aa: CASSLVDPGTTGELFF; v_gene: TRBV18; j_gene: TRBJ2-2
CDR3aa: CASSPRTGINTGELFF; v_gene: TRBV18; j_gene: TRBJ2-2
CDR3aa: CASSITPPTSGYTF; v_gene: TRBV19; j_gene: TRBJ1-2
CDR3aa: CASSSIPGTYGYTF; v_gene: TRBV27; j_gene: TRBJ1-2
CDR3aa: CASSFTHGGAPQETQYF; v_gene: TRBV7-9; j_gene: TRBJ2-5
CDR3aa: CASSVFSRQRDTQYF; v_gene: TRBV9; j_gene: TRBJ2-3
CDR3aa: CASKNRGLYSPLHF; v_gene: TRBV2; j_gene: TRBJ1-6
CDR3aa: CASSYQAGKTSSTDTQYF; v_gene: TRBV6-2/TRBV6-3; j_gene: TRBJ2-3
CDR3aa: CASGPGNQPQHF; v_gene: TRBV2; j_gene: TRBJ1-5
CDR3aa: CASSLGFGQGEGAFF; v_gene: TRBV7-2; j_gene: TRBJ2-1
CDR3aa: CASSPQGTNYGYTF; v_gene: TRBV18; j_gene: TRBJ1-2
CDR3aa: CASSLRSPRQGVATNEKLFF; v_gene: TRBV5-1; j_gene: TRBJ1-4
CDR3aa: CASSQDFRAGGEETQYF; v_gene: TRBV3-1/TRBV3-2; j_gene: TRBJ2-5
CDR3aa: CASSPHETQYF; v_gene: TRBV11-2; j_gene: TRBJ2-5
CDR3aa: CASRLEYNEQFF; v_gene: TRBV28; j_gene: TRBJ2-1
CDR3aa: CASSWTGSPNEKLFF; v_gene: TRBV5-4; j_gene: TRBJ1-4
CDR3aa: CASAPQGNTEAFF; v_gene: TRBV6-4; j_gene: TRBJ1-1
CDR3aa: CASSYRGSSIAGTRFYNEQFF; v_gene: TRBV6-2/TRBV6-3; j_gene: TRBJ2-1
CDR3aa: CASSPRQGSEKLFF; v_gene: TRBV7-9; j_gene: TRBJ1-4
CDR3aa: CASSRAIGTEAFF; v_gene: TRBV6-6; j_gene: TRBJ1-1
CDR3aa: CASRTQGIYGYTF; v_gene: TRBV28; j_gene: TRBJ1-2
CDR3aa: CASRTKENTEAFF; v_gene: TRBV3-1/TRBV3-2; j_gene: TRBJ1-1